The present entry profiles one T cell receptor beta chain with its context. Its antigen is still unknown. Each cell subset's genomic DNA was divided evenly among several immunoSEQ plates. Authors' analysis steps: Filtering was not the same, since immunoSEQ gave junction-only sequences without quality scores. Produced via immunoSEQ multiplex PCR; TCRdb's table is partial and in-frame only. For V, J and clone size, that table is used; D and trimming come from the DNA. Of 300,000 to 400,000 clones in the sample, about 70% were seen once. Germline CDR1 and CDR2: MGHRA and YSYEKL. The CDR3 totals 16 residues. Trimming left V 4 bases short and J 2 bases short, with 12 bases between. This sample was taken from a study of shared clonotypes between healthy human individuals. Only Caucasian adults living in Nashville, Tennessee served as donors. Whole-study findings and limits: Depth of sequencing was expected to influence donor clonotype sharing.

This rearrangement joins TRBV4-1 to TRBJ2-6; D may be TRBD1 (5 bases). Source material: memory CD4+ T cells sorted from blood. Subset in this sample: CD45RA-negative fraction. The TCR originated in a man under 40 in good health. CDR3 loop: CASSLAQVTGANVLTF. Written as DNA, the CDR3 is TGCGCCAGCAGCCTGGCACAGGTTACTGGGGCCAACGTCCTGACTTTC.